Listed below are T cell receptor beta chains from one sample, sequenced in a study of blood T cell repertoires in COVID-19. Libraries were prepared by immunoSEQ multiplex PCR; TCRdb keeps only in-frame clonotypes and omits some of them. The sample lists fewer than 250,000 clones; around 87% were seen once. Sequencing was carried out using peripheral blood. The receptors come from a man in his sixties with acute or convalescent COVID-19. CDR3s include the opening cysteine and the closing phenylalanine or tryptophan. The order of the fields is V gene, CDR3 length, D gene, J gene, clone size, CDR3 DNA, CDR3 protein. The D gene is left open where the match is weak. Clone size is not always given. Where it is, it says once, few, many or a class for expanded clones.

>TRBV19|14|TRBD1|TRBJ1-1|NA
TGTGCCAGTAGTGCTACAGGGACAGACACTGAAGCTTTCTTT
CASSATGTDTEAFF
>TRBV5-6|15|TRBD1|TRBJ1-6|NA
TGTGCCAGCAGCGTACCGGGACAGAATAATTCACCCCTCCACTTT
CASSVPGQNNSPLHF
>TRBV7-2|14|NA|TRBJ1-2|NA
TGTGCCAGCAGCTTACAGGGGATAGTGGGTGGCTACACCTTC
CASSLQGIVGGYTF
>TRBV7-2|18|TRBD2|TRBJ2-1|NA
TGTGCCAGCAGCTTAGCGACCCTAGCGGGGAGCTCCTACAATGAGCAGTTCTTC
CASSLATLAGSSYNEQFF
>TRBV10-3|13|NA|TRBJ1-6|NA
TGTGCCATCAGTGAACGAGGGAATTCACCCCTCCACTTT
CAISERGNSPLHF
>TRBV2|16|NA|TRBJ1-3|NA
TGTGCCAGCAGTAAAGGGCCTTCAAGCTCTGGAAACACCATATATTTT
CASSKGPSSSGNTIYF
>TRBV3-1/TRBV3-2|23|TRBD1|TRBJ2-1|NA
TGTGCCAGCAGCCAAGGTTTCAGTTGGACGGACAGGGGGTTCGGCACTGGCAAAAATGAGCAGTTCTTC
CASSQGFSWTDRGFGTGKNEQFF
>TRBV5-1|15|TRBD1|TRBJ1-5|once
TGCGCCAGCAGCTTGACAGGGGCTGGCAATCAGCCCCAGCATTTT
CASSLTGAGNQPQHF
>TRBV4-1|16|TRBD2|TRBJ2-5|NA
TGCGCCAGCAGCCAAGATGTGACTAGCGGCCAAGAGACCCAGTACTTC
CASSQDVTSGQETQYF
>TRBV5-1|15|TRBD1|TRBJ1-5|NA
TGCGCCAGCAGCTTGGGACAGGGAGGCAGTCAGCCCCAGCATTTT
CASSLGQGGSQPQHF
>TRBV9|14|NA|TRBJ1-5|once
TGTGCCAGCAGCGTAGACGGGGAGAGTCAGCCCCAGCATTTT
CASSVDGESQPQHF
>TRBV7-9|16|NA|TRBJ1-5|NA
TGTGCCAGCAGCTTATCGGGGGGCAGGAGCAATCAGCCCCAGCATTTT
CASSLSGGRSNQPQHF
>TRBV9|15|NA|TRBJ2-3|NA
TGTGCCAGCAGCGTCGGCGGGGCCATTGGAGATACGCAGTATTTT
CASSVGGAIGDTQYF
>TRBV4-1|15|NA|TRBJ2-1|NA
TGCGCCAGCAGCCAAGAGAGCGGGTTCTACAATGAGCAGTTCTTC
CASSQESGFYNEQFF
>TRBV2|14|NA|TRBJ1-5|NA
TGTGCCAGCAGTGGACAGTATAGCAATCAGCCCCAGCATTTT
CASSGQYSNQPQHF
>TRBV6-5|15|TRBD2|TRBJ2-3|NA
TGTGCCAGCAGCCTTTTAGCGGGGGACACAGATACGCAGTATTTT
CASSLLAGDTDTQYF
>TRBV15|13|NA|TRBJ2-5|NA
TGTGCCACCAGCCCCCAGGACAGTTGGACCCAGTACTTC
CATSPQDSWTQYF
>TRBV29-1|12|NA|TRBJ1-1|NA
TGCAGCGCGATGCCAGGAAAGACTGAAGCTTTCTTT
CSAMPGKTEAFF
>TRBV6-5|13|NA|TRBJ2-7|NA
TGTGCCAGCCTCCGGAGGCAGAAATACGAGCAGTACTTC
CASLRRQKYEQYF
>TRBV3-1/TRBV3-2|16|TRBD2|TRBJ2-7|NA
TGTGCCAGCAGCCAAGGGAGGCTAGCGGTGCGCTACGAGCAGTACTTC
CASSQGRLAVRYEQYF
>TRBV11-2|15|NA|TRBJ2-7|NA
TGTGCCAGCAGCCTACCCCGCGCAGCGATCTACGAGCAGTACTTC
CASSLPRAAIYEQYF
>TRBV5-1|16|TRBD1|TRBJ2-2|NA
TGCGCCAGCAGCCTCCGACAGGGGGCAGGCACCGGGGAGCTGTTTTTT
CASSLRQGAGTGELFF
>TRBV29-1|15|TRBD2|TRBJ2-5|NA
TGCAGCGCCCTGACTAGCGGGGGGTTACAAGAGACCCAGTACTTC
CSALTSGGLQETQYF
>TRBV7-2|9|TRBD1|TRBJ2-1|NA
TGTGCCAGCCCGGGACAGGAGTTCTTC
CASPGQEFF
>TRBV18|15|NA|TRBJ2-7|NA
TGTGCCAGCTCACCCCTAACAGGGAATCCCTACGAGCAGTACTTC
CASSPLTGNPYEQYF
>TRBV5-5|14|NA|TRBJ1-1|many
TGTGCCAGCAGCCTACAGCTTATGAACACTGAAGCTTTCTTT
CASSLQLMNTEAFF
>TRBV12-3/TRBV12-4|13|NA|TRBJ1-2|NA
TGTGCCAGCAGTTTTACACCACCCTATGGCTACACCTTC
CASSFTPPYGYTF
>TRBV6-5|16|TRBD1|TRBJ2-1|few
TGTGCCAGCAGTTTCCGACCCGGACAGGGGGGGAATGAGCAGTTCTTC
CASSFRPGQGGNEQFF
>TRBV12-3/TRBV12-4|13|NA|TRBJ1-4|few
TGTGCCAGCAGTTCCTTGACAGGTCTGAAACTGTTTTTT
CASSSLTGLKLFF
>TRBV27|14|TRBD1|TRBJ1-5|NA
TGTGCCAGCAGTTTAGAGGGGGCTCGTCAGCCCCAGCATTTT
CASSLEGARQPQHF
>TRBV3-1/TRBV3-2|15|TRBD1|TRBJ1-4|NA
TGTGCCAGCAGCCACCCGGACAGGGGAAGAGAAAAACTGTTTTTT
CASSHPDRGREKLFF
>TRBV5-4|14|NA|TRBJ1-2|NA
TGTGCCAGCAACTCCCAGGGGAATGACTATGGCTACACCTTC
CASNSQGNDYGYTF
>TRBV18|14|NA|TRBJ1-5|once
TGTGCCAGCTCAGCGTCGGGACACTATCAGCCCCAGCATTTT
CASSASGHYQPQHF
>TRBV15|16|TRBD1|TRBJ1-3|NA
TGTGCCACCAGCAGAGTTCGGCAGGGGGCTGGAAACACCATATATTTT
CATSRVRQGAGNTIYF
>TRBV12-1|18|NA|TRBJ2-4|NA
TGTGCCAGCAGCCTCAGGGACAGGGGTGGTATAGCCAAAAACATTCAGTACTTC
CASSLRDRGGIAKNIQYF
>TRBV5-1|13|TRBD1|TRBJ1-1|NA
TGCGCCAGCGGGGACAGGCTGAACACTGAAGCTTTCTTT
CASGDRLNTEAFF
>TRBV6-2/TRBV6-3|21|NA|TRBJ2-3|once
TGTGCCAGCAGCAGATACAGCGGCGCGGAGCGTCGGAAGACCTCCACAGATACGCAGTATTTT
CASSRYSGAERRKTSTDTQYF
>TRBV30|14|NA|TRBJ2-7|NA
TGTGCCTGGAGTGTGGGTACAGGATCCTACGAGCAGTACTTC
CAWSVGTGSYEQYF
>TRBV9|19|NA|TRBJ1-1|NA
TGTGCCAGCAGCGTAGCTGGGGGGGATTCGGTGACAATGAACACTGAAGCTTTCTTT
CASSVAGGDSVTMNTEAFF
>TRBV5-4|13|TRBD1|TRBJ2-7|few
TGTGCCAGCAGCGTCGACAGGGGGAGGGAGCAGTACTTC
CASSVDRGREQYF
>TRBV27|16|NA|TRBJ1-1|NA
TGTGCCAGCAGTTCCCTGGGGGCCCCCCATAACACTGAAGCTTTCTTT
CASSSLGAPHNTEAFF
>TRBV5-1|12|NA|TRBJ2-7|NA
TGCGCCAGCAGCAGAAACAGGGACGAGCAGTACTTC
CASSRNRDEQYF
>TRBV2|15|TRBD1|TRBJ2-7|NA
TGTGCCAGCAGAGCGGACAGGGGTGACTCCTACGAGCAGTACTTC
CASRADRGDSYEQYF
>TRBV3-1/TRBV3-2|14|TRBD2|TRBJ2-5|NA
TGTGCCAGCAGCCAGCGGGGGGGGTTGGAGACCCAGTACTTC
CASSQRGGLETQYF
>TRBV15|16|TRBD2|TRBJ2-3|NA
TGTGCCACCAGCAGAGATCGTGCGGGGGGGAAAGATACGCAGTATTTT
CATSRDRAGGKDTQYF
>TRBV19|15|TRBD1|TRBJ2-3|NA
TGTGCCAGTAGTACCCGGGACAGAGGGACAGATACGCAGTATTTT
CASSTRDRGTDTQYF
>TRBV7-9|15|NA|TRBJ1-2|NA
TGTGCCAGCAGCTTAGCGCCTCCAGCTAACTATGGCTACACCTTC
CASSLAPPANYGYTF
>TRBV6-2/TRBV6-3|15|TRBD2|TRBJ2-1|NA
TGTGCCAGCAGTTCCAGGACTAGCGGGGGTAATGAGCAGTTCTTC
CASSSRTSGGNEQFF
>TRBV7-8|19|NA|TRBJ2-4|NA
TGTGCCAGCAGCTCTAGCCCCCCTCAAATACTGACAGCCAAAAACATTCAGTACTTC
CASSSSPPQILTAKNIQYF
>TRBV30|15|TRBD2|TRBJ2-1|once
TGTGCCTGGAGTGTTAGCGGGGGGCCGTACAATGAGCAGTTCTTC
CAWSVSGGPYNEQFF
>TRBV7-2|14|NA|TRBJ2-7|NA
TGTGCCAGCAGTCAGGACTGGAGCGCGTACGAGCAGTACTTC
CASSQDWSAYEQYF
>TRBV6-5|16|TRBD1|TRBJ1-2|once
TGTGCCAGCAGTTCAAATCAGGGGGGATTCCGGTATGGCTACACCTTC
CASSSNQGGFRYGYTF
>TRBV7-2|12|NA|TRBJ2-7|NA
TGTGCCAGCAGCTTAGCGTCCCCGCCTAAGTACTTC
CASSLASPPKYF
>TRBV19|16|TRBD1|TRBJ2-7|NA
TGTGCCAGTAGTATATCTGTGACAGGGGTCCCCTACGAGCAGTACTTC
CASSISVTGVPYEQYF